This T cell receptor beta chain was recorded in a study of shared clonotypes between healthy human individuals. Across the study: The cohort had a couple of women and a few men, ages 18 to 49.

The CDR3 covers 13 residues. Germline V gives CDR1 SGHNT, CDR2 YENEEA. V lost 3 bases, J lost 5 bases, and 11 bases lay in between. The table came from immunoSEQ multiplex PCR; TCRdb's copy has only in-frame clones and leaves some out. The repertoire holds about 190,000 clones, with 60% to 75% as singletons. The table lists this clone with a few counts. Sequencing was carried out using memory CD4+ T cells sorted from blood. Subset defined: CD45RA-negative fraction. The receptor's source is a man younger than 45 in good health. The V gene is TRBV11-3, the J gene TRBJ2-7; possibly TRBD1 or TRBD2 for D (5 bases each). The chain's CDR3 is CASSLGVMDEQYF. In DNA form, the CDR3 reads TGTGCCAGCAGCTTGGGGGTTATGGACGAGCAGTACTTC.